This T cell receptor beta chain stems from a study of T cells in women clearing cervical HPV infection. Study results and limitations: Cases carried less TRBV6-7 than controls: about 0.1% versus 0.15%.

CDR1 and CDR2 (germline): KGHSH, LQKENI. The CDR3 has 15 amino acids. Using immunoSEQ multiplex PCR, the repertoire was profiled, and TCRdb retains in-frame clones only, with some absent. The table for this sample gives around 25,000 clones. Notes on this clone: Its antigen remains unknown. The read ends 3 residues early relative to the CDR3; the germline J gene fills the gap.

The chain has TRBV18 and TRBJ1-2; no definite D call. Sequencing was done on a sample of blood buffy coat. The origin of this receptor is a woman between 18 and 75 years old with a cervical HPV16 infection that either progressed to CIN3+ or cleared (not recorded which). Here the CDR3 reads CASFRLAGIGDTYTF. The sequenced part of the CDR3 DNA is TGTGCCAGCTTTCGTCTAGCGGGGATCGGAGATACC.